Included here is one TCR beta chain sequence, with context. Its cognate antigen has yet to be identified. No much larger clone is present one base from it, and per-base qualities are unavailable. The cohort was made up of 666 healthy bone marrow donors. Cohort members were all nominally healthy when sampled, although unrecorded immune exposures were likely present. The donor was CMV seronegative and belonged to the group of approximately 320 seronegative cohort members. A peripheral blood sample was provided by each donor, and peripheral blood mononuclear cells were used for TCR beta sequencing. Genomic DNA extraction from the blood cell samples was performed with the Qiagen DNeasy Blood Extraction Kit. The library was made by the immunoSEQ multiplex PCR assay. For the multiplex PCR, a mixture combining 60 forward primers for TCR Vbeta segments and 13 reverse primers for TCR Jbeta segments was used. A multiplex PCR assay on genomic DNA amplified the CDR3 region of rearranged TCR beta genes. Amplified TCR beta libraries were sequenced as 87-base-pair reads on the Illumina HiSeq System. The study's processing was this. A later analysis counted about 82 million unique TCR beta chains across the 550 to 800 repertoires, and 9.5 million to 11 million of these chains were shared by at least two donors. Raw reads were error-corrected and collapsed into unique sequences by a nearest-neighbor algorithm in which closely related sequences were merged to remove PCR and sequencing errors. To assign V, D and J gene segments, CDR3 sequences were aligned to IMGT reference sequences. For a sequence to be retained, at least a six-nucleotide match to both a V gene segment and a J gene segment was required. A rearrangement counted as productive if the CDR3 had no stop codons and remained in frame with V and J, and every other rearrangement counted as non-productive. CDR3 was defined according to IMGT convention as the region running from the second conserved V-encoded cysteine to the conserved J-encoded phenylalanine. The earlier analysis of a few hundred of the donors excluded any sequence lacking an unambiguous match to a single V gene segment. An earlier analysis of 587 of the donors called V segments functional above 56.7% productive rearrangements and segregating when the between-donor standard deviation exceeded 5%. A statistical classification framework was built for diagnosing cytomegalovirus status from the catalog of TCR beta chain sequences. In a later analysis, V and J genes were assigned by comparing TCR nucleotide sequences against IMGT/GENE-DB human TR gene sequences. A later analysis assigned CDR3 sequences and most-parsimonious VDJ recombination scenarios with the TCRdist pipeline. A later analysis defined each TCR beta chain by its CDR3 amino acid sequence plus V-gene family, and excluded reads lacking a unique V-gene family. In a later analysis, 450 to 600 highly shared, low-generation-probability nucleotide sequences were removed to address suspected cross-contamination and a sequencing artifact. A later analysis calculated a clonal expansion index for each public chain from normalized within-repertoire ranks of inferred template counts. Generation probabilities in a later analysis came from a VDJ recombination model fitted to out-of-frame rearrangements, and those results were checked against IGoR. A later analysis scored TCR-TCR, TCR-HLA and TCR-CMV co-occurrence with hypergeometric tests, applying a repertoire-size bias correction to TCR pairs. To estimate false discovery rates, a later analysis permuted the HLA or CMV assignments 20 times. A later analysis grouped co-occurring TCRs with DBSCAN, adding TCRdist sequence similarity when clustering within HLA-allele-positive subsets. Co-occurrence clustering excluded repertoires with fewer than 30,000 or more than 120,000 public chains, plus five with anomalous nucleotide sharing. TCRdb mirrors the immuneACCESS table, restricted to in-frame sequences. Some clones are absent from its copies; in checked studies, under half trace to an unresolved V gene, and the reason for the others is unknown. Clone size and the V and J calls come from that table; the DNA yielded D and trimming. The sample includes about 60,000 clones, with more than 75% observed a single time. The biggest ten clones account for around 5.9% of the sample.

From V the trimming removes 5 bases and from J it removes 3 bases, while the gene matches leave 2 bases of the junction unaccounted for. The CDR3 numbers 14 residues from cysteine through phenylalanine. The retained sequence is limited to the CDR3, 42 bases, with the frame set at the first base. CDR1 and CDR2 are read off the germline V gene as MRHNA and SNTAGT. These data originate in a study of cytomegalovirus exposure and HLA in healthy donors (dated by TCRdb to 2016 to 2017). Regarding the study in general: According to an earlier analysis of a few hundred of the donors, roughly 180 million T cells yielded 117 million unique TCR beta sequences and about 300 Gb of sequence data. To predict cytomegalovirus infection status, the study combined high-throughput TCR immunosequencing, statistical association of individual TCRs with disease status, and machine learning. The aim of the study was to test whether cataloging public T cell receptors could identify signatures of past pathogen exposure. In a later genetic analysis, genome-wide SNP genotypes for about three fifths of the roughly 670 donors were used, and that subset was treated as a discovery cohort. All discovery cohort repertoires had been generated using a single sequencing platform. Class I and class II HLA loci were covered by the typing at four-digit resolution. A separate validation cohort of roughly 130 different subjects was used in addition to the 666-subject first cohort. In the later analysis, no new phenotypic data were used to find candidate immune exposures; instead, reliance was placed on TCR beta sequences and their occurrence across donors. Around 300 gigabases of sequencing data and tens of millions of unique TCR sequences were included in an early release covering about 700 HLA-typed donors. To decide whether each TCR beta V gene segment behaved as functional or pseudogenic, an earlier analysis of approximately 590 of the donors relied on high-throughput TCR beta sequencing. Because of strong linkage in the cohort, roughly five DR-DQ haplotypes were treated as single units for association and clustering. The number of typed donors differed by locus: roughly 620-640 for A, B, C, DRB1 and DQB1; approximately 520 for DQA1; approximately 600 for DPA1; and some 430 for DPB1. The study profiled the T cell repertoires of around 700 subjects by immunosequencing and related them to cytomegalovirus serostatus. Donor age, sex, ethnicity and CMV serostatus were compiled together with the repertoire data. On average, 235,054 unique TCR beta nucleotide sequences were sequenced per donor among a few hundred genotyped donors of the cohort, with roughly 19% of those sequences being non-productive. Of the approximately 400 genotyped donors, 75% to 85% were placed in the genetic ancestry cluster associated with self-reported Caucasian donors. A later analysis re-examined previously published TCR beta repertoires from more than 650 donors and added high-resolution HLA genotyping to investigate patterns of TCR occurrence. The research as a whole found: Presence/absence analyses assumed roughly uniform sequencing depth across donors, an assumption that may not hold. Because the 87-base-pair reads could not distinguish some IMGT-functional V segments, including TRBV6-2 and TRBV6-3, those segments were excluded. A later analysis reported that several top co-occurrence clusters appeared linked to parvovirus B19, influenza, CMV and Epstein-Barr virus. In an earlier analysis of some 640 of the donors, most TCR beta V segments were observed in productive rearrangements about 90% or about 30% of the time, broadly matching IMGT annotations. The only immune exposure information available for the cohort was CMV serostatus. Because HLA typing was missing for some donors at each locus, association tests included only the typed subset. A further reported finding was that TCR beta sequences accurately predicted the HLA-A and HLA-B alleles for most subjects in the first cohort. Most TCR sequences were seen in very few donors, while some public TCRs were found in many individuals. A cluster of highly shared sequence variants was judged likely to be a technical artifact of the sequencing pipeline. A later analysis found that most CMV-associated TCR beta chains appeared HLA-restricted, with HLA associations seemingly driven largely by CMV exposure. The cohort was sequenced for TCR beta chains only, and without alpha or paired-chain data the features that could be detected were limited. An association between a missense DCLRE1C variant and V-gene and J-gene trimming of TCR beta chains was found in a later genetic analysis and replicated in an independent cohort. Linkage disequilibrium might explain the correlated functional status among segregating V segments, but an unknown experimental factor could not be excluded. In vitro tests confirmed that a few of the cytomegalovirus-associated TCR beta chains recognize cytomegalovirus antigens. In a later analysis, TCR association rates were found to vary across HLA loci, with the most associated TCRs seen for DRB1 alleles and the fewest for HLA-C alleles. The authors suggested that the approach could potentially be generalized to other disease states and immunological phenotypes. In a later genetic analysis, fewer N-insertions in productive TCRs were reported among donors in an Asian-associated ancestry cluster than the roughly 670-donor mean. Compared with equally common non-associated chains, HLA-associated TCR beta chains in a later analysis were more clonally expanded and had lower generation probabilities. The study gave a list of roughly 150 TCR beta chains associated with cytomegalovirus. Because counts were too low, approximately 15 rarely observed V segments, including chromosome 9 orphons, were excluded from the earlier analysis of some 590 of the donors. When HLA alleles, especially DR and DQ, strongly co-occurred, attributing TCR associations to individual alleles was difficult. In both the original and validation cohorts, the classifier was reported to diagnose cytomegalovirus status with high specificity and sensitivity. A later analysis associated 16,951 TCR beta sequences with specific HLA alleles at a false discovery rate of 0.05.

The V and J segments used are TRBV6-4 and TRBJ2-2, with TRBD2 identical over 8 junction bases. The source of this sequence is a male donor in good health and CMV-seronegative. Sequencing was performed on PBMCs. The DNA reads TGTGCCAGCAGTTTCGGGGGGGACACCGGGGAGCTGTTTTTT. It is translated as CASSFGGDTGELFF.